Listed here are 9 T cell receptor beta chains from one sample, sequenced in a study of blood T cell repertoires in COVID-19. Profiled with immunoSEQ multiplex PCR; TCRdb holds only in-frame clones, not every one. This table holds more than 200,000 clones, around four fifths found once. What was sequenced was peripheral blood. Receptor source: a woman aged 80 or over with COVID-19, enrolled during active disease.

This CDR3 reads CASSQHTDTQYF. The CDR3 DNA reads as TGTGCCAGCAGCCAACACACAGATACGCAGTATTTT. V usage is TRBV3-1 (or the pseudogene TRBV3-2) and J usage is TRBJ2-3; no clear D gene. This CDR3 contains 12 residues. Trimming stripped 2 bases from V and 2 bases from J, with 2 bases between. Germline CDR1 reads LGHDT; CDR2 reads YNNKEL (reference sequence).

CDR3 region: CASSFRQVEGEETQYF. CDR3 nucleotide sequence: TGTGCCAGCAGCTTCCGTCAGGTCGAGGGGGAAGAGACCCAGTACTTC. This chain uses TRBV5-8 with TRBJ2-5; TRBD1 might be the D (6 bases). Germline V gives CDR1 SGHTS, CDR2 YDEGEE. The CDR3 contains 16 residues. V gave up 2 bases and J gave up 3 bases, with 17 bases separating them.

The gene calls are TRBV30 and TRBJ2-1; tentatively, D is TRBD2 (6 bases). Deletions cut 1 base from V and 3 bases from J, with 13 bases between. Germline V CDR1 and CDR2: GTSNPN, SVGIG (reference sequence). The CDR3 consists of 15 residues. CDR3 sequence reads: CAWSGGGGIYNEQFF. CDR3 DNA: TGTGCCTGGAGTGGGGGCGGCGGGATCTACAATGAGCAGTTCTTC. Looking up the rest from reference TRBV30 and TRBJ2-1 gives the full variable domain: SQTIHQWPATLVQPVGSPLSLECTVEGTSNPNLYWYRQAAGRGLQLLFYSVGIGQISSEVPQNLSASRPQDRQFILSSKKLLLSDSGFYLCAWSGGGGIYNEQFFGPGTRLTVL.

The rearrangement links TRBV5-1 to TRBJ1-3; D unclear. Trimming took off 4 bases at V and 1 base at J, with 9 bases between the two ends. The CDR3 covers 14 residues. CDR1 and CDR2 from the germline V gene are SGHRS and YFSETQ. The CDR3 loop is CASSRGESGNTIYF. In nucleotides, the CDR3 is TGCGCCAGCAGCCGCGGGGAATCTGGAAACACCATATATTTT.

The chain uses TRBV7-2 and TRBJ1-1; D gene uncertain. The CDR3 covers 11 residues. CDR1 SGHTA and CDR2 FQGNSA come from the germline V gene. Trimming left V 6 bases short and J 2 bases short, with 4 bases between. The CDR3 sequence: CASRANTEAFF. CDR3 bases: TGTGCCAGCAGAGCTAACACTGAAGCTTTCTTT.

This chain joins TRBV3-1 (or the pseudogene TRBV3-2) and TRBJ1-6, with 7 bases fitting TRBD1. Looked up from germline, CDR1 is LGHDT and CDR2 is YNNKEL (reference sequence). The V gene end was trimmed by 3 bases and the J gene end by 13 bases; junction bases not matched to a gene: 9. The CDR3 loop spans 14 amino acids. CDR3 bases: TGTGCCAGCAGCCACCGGGACAGCGGGTCGCCCCTCCACTTT. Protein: CASSHRDSGSPLHF.

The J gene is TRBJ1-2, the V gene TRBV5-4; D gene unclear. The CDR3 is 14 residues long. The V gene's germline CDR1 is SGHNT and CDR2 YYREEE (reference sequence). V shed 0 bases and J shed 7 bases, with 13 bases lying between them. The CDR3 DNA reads TGTGCCAGCAGCTTGGCCGAGGGTTGGAGTGGCTACACCTTC. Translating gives CASSLAEGWSGYTF.

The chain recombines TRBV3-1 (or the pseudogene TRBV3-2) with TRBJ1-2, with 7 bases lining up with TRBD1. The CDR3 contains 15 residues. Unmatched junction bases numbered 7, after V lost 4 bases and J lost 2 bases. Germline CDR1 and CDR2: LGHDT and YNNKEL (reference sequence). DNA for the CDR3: TGTGCCAGCAGCCTCTACATGACAGGGAACTATGGCTACACCTTC. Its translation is CASSLYMTGNYGYTF.

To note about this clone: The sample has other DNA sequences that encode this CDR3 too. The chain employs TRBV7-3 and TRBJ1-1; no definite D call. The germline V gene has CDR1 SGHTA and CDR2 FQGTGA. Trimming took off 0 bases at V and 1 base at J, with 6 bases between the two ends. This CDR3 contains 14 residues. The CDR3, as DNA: TGTGCCAGCAGCTTAACGACTGGGAACACTGAAGCTTTCTTT. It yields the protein CASSLTTGNTEAFF.